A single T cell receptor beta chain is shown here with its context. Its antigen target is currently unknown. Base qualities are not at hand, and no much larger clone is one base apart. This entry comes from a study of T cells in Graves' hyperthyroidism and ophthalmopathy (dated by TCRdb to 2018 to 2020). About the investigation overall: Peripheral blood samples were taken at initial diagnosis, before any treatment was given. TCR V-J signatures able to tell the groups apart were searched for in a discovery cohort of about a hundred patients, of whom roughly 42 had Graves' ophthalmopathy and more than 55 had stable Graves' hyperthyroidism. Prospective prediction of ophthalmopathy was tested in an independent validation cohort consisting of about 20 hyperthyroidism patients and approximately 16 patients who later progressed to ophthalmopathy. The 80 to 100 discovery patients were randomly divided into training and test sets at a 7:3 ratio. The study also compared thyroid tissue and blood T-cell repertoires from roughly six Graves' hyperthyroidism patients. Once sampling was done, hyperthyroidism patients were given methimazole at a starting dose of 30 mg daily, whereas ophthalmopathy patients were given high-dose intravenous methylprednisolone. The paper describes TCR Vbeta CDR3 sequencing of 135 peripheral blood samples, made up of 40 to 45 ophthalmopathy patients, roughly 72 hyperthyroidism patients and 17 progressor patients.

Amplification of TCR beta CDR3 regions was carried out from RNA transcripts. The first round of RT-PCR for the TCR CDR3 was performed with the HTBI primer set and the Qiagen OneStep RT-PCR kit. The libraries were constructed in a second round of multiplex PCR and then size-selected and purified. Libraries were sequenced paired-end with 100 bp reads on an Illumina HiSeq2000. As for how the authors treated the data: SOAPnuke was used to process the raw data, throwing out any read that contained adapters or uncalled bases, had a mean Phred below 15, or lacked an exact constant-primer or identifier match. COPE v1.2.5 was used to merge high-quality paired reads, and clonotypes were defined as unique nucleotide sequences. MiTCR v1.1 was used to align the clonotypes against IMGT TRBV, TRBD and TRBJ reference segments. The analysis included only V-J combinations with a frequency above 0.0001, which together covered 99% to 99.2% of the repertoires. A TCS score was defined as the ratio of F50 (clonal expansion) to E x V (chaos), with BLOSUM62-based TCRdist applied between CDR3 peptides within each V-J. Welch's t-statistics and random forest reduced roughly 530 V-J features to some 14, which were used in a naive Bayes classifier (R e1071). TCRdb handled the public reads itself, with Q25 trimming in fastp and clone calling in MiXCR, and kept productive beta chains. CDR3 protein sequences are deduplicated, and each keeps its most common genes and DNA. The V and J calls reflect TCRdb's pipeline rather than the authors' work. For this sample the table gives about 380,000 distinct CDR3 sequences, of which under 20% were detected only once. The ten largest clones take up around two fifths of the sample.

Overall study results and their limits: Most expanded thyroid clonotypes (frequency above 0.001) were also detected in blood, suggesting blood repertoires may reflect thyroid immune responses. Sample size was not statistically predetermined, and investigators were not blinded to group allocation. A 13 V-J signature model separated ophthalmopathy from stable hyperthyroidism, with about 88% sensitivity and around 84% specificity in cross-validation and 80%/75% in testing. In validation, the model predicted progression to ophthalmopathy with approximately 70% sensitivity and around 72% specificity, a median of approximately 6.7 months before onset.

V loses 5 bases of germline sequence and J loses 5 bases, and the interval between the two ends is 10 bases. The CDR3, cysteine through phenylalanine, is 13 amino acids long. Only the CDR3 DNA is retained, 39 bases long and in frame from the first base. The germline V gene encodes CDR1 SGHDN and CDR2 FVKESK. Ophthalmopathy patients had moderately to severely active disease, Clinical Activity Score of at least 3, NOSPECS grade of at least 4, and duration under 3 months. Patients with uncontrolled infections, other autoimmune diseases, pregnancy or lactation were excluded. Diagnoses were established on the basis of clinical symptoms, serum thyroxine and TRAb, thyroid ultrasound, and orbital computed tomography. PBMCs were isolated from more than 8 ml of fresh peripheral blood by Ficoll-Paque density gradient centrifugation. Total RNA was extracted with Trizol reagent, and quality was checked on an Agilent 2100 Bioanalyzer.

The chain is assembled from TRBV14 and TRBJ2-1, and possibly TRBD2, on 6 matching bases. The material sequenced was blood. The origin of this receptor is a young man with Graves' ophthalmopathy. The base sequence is TGTGCCAGCAGCTTTCGACTAGACAATGAGCAGTTCTTC. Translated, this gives CASSFRLDNEQFF.